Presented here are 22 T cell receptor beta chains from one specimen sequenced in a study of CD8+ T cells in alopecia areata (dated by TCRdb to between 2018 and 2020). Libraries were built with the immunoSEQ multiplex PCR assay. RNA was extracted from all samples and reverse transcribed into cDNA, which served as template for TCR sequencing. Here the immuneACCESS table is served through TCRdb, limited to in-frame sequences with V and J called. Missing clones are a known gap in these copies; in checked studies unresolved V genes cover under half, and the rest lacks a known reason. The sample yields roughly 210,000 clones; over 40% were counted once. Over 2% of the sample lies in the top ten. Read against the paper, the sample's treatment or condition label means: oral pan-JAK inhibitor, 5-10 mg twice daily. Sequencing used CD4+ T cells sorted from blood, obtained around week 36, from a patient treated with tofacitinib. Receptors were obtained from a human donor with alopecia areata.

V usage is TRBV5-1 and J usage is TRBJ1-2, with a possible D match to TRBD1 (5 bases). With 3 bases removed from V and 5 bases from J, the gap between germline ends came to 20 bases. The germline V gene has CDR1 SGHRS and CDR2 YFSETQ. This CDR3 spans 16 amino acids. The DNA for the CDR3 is TGCGCCAGCAGCTCCCCGACAGATTCTTTACCGTATGGCTACACCTTC. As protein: CASSSPTDSLPYGYTF.

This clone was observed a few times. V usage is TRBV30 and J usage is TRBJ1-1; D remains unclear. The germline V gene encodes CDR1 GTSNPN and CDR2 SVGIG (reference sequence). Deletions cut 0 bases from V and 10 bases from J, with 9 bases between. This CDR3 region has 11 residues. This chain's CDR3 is CAWSVTSGAFF. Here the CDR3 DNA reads TGTGCCTGGAGTGTAACATCGGGAGCTTTCTTT.

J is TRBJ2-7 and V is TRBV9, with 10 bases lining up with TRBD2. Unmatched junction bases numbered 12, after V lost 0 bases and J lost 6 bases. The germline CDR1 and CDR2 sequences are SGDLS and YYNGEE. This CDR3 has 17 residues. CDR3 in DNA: TGTGCCAGCAGCGTAGCCGAAGGAGGGCTAGCGGGAGCCGAGCAGTACTTC. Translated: CASSVAEGGLAGAEQYF.

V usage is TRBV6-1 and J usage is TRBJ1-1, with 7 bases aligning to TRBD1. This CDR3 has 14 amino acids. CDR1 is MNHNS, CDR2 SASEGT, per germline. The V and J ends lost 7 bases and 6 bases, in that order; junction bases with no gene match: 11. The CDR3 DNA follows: TGTGCCAGCAACAGCCGACAGGGAGGCGCTGAAGCTTTCTTT. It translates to CASNSRQGGAEAFF.

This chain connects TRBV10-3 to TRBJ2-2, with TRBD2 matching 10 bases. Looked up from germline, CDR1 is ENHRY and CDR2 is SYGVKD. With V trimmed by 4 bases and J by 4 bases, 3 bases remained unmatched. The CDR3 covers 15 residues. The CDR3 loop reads CAISVSGRATGELFF. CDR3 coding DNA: TGTGCCATCAGTGTCAGCGGGAGGGCCACCGGGGAGCTGTTTTTT.

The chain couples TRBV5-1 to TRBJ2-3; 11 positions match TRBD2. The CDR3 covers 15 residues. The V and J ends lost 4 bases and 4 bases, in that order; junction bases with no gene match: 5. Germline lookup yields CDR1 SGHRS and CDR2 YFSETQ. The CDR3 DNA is TGCGCCAGCAGCACCGTAGCGGGAGGGCCAGATACGCAGTATTTT. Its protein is CASSTVAGGPDTQYF.

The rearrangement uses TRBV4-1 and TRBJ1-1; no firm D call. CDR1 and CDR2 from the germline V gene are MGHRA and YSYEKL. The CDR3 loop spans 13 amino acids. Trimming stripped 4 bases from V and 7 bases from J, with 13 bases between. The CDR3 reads CASSRGGRIEAFF. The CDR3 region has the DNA TGCGCCAGCAGCCGGGGAGGAAGGATTGAAGCTTTCTTT.

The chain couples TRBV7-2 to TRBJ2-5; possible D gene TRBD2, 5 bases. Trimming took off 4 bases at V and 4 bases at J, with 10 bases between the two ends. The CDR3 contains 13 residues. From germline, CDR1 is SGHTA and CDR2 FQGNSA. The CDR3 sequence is CASSSRRLETQYF. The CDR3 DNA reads TGTGCCAGCAGCTCCAGGAGGTTAGAGACCCAGTACTTC.

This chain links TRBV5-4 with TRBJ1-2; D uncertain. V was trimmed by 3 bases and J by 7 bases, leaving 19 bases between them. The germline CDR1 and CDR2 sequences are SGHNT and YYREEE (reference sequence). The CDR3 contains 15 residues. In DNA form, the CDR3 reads TGTGCCAGCAGCTCACTTCACGGGCGCGATTTTGGCTACACCTTC. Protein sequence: CASSSLHGRDFGYTF.

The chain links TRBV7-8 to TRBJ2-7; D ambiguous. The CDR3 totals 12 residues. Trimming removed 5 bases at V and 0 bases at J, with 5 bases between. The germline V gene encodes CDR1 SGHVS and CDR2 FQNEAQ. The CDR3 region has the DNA TGTGCCAGCAGCGTTAGCTCCTACGAGCAGTACTTC. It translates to CASSVSSYEQYF.

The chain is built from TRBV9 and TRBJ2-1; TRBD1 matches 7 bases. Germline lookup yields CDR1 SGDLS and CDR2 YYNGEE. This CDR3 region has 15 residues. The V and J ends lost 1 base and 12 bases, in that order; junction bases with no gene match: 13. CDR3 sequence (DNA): TGTGCCAGCAGCGTATCAGGACAGGCGGGCATTGGGCAGTTCTTC. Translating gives CASSVSGQAGIGQFF.

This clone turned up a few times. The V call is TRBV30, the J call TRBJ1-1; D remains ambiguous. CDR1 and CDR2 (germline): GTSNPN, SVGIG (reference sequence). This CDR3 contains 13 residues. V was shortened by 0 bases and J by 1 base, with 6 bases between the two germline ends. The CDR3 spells CAWSVKPNTEAFF. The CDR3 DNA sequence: TGTGCCTGGAGTGTCAAACCGAACACTGAAGCTTTCTTT.

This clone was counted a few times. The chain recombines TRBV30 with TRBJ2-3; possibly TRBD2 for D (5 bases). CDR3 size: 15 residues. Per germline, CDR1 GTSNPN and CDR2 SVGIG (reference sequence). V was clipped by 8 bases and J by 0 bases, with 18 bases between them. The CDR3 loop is CARGSDFGSTDTQYF. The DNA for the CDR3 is TGTGCCCGAGGATCGGACTTCGGTAGCACAGATACGCAGTATTTT.

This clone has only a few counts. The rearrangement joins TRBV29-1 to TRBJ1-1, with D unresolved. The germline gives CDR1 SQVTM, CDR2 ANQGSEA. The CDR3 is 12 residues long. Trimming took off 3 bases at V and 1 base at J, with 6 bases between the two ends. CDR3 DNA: TGCAGCGTTGATCATGGGAACACTGAAGCTTTCTTT. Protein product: CSVDHGNTEAFF.

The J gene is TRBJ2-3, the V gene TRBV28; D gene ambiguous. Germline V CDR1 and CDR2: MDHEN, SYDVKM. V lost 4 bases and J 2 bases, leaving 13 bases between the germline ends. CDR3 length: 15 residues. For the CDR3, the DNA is TGTGCCAGCAGTTCCGGCTCGACTCACACAGATACGCAGTATTTT. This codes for CASSSGSTHTDTQYF. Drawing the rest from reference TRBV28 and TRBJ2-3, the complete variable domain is DVKVTQSSRYLVKRTGEKVFLECVQDMDHENMFWYRQDPGLGLRLIYFSYDVKMKEKGDIPEGYSVSREKKERFSLILESASTNQTSMYLCASSSGSTHTDTQYFGPGTRLTVL.

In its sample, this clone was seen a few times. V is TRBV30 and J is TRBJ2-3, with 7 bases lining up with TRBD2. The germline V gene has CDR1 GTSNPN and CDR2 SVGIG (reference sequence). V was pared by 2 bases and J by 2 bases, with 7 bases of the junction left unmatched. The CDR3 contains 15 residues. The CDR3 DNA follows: TGTGCCTGGAGTATGGGTCTAGCGGACACAGATACGCAGTATTTT. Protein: CAWSMGLADTDTQYF. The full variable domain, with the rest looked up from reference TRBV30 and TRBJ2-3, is SQTIHQWPATLVQPVGSPLSLECTVEGTSNPNLYWYRQAAGRGLQLLFYSVGIGQISSEVPQNLSASRPQDRQFILSSKKLLLSDSGFYLCAWSMGLADTDTQYFGPGTRLTVL.

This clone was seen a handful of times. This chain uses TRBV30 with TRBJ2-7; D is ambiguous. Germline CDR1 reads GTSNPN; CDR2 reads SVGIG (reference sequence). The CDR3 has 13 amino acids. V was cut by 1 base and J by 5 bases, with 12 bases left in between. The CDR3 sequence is CAWSAGPNHEQYF. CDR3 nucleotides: TGTGCCTGGAGTGCAGGACCCAACCACGAGCAGTACTTC.

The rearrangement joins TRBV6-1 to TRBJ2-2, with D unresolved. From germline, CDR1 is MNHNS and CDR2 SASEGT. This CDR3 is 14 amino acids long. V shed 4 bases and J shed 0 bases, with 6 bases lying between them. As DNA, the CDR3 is TGTGCCAGCAGTGCGACTGCGAACACCGGGGAGCTGTTTTTT. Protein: CASSATANTGELFF.

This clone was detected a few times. In DNA, the CDR3 is TGTGCCTGGAGTGCCGGGACAGGGCTTGGGTACAATGAGCAGTTCTTC. It specifies CAWSAGTGLGYNEQFF. The gene calls are TRBV30 and TRBJ2-1; 9 nucleotides align to TRBD1. There are 16 residues in the CDR3. CDR1 and CDR2 (germline): GTSNPN, SVGIG (reference sequence). V was pared by 1 base and J by 4 bases, with 8 bases of the junction left unmatched.

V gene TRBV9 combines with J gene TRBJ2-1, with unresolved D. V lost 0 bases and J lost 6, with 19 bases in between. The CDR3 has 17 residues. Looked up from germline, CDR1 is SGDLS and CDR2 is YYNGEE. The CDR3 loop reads CASSVEIRPISGNEQFF. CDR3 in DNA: TGTGCCAGCAGCGTAGAAATCAGGCCCATCTCCGGCAATGAGCAGTTCTTC.

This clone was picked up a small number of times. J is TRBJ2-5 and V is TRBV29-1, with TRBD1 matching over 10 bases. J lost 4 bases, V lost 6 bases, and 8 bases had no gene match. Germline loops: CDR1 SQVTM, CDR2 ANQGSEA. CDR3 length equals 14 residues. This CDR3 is CSVTQTGGAETQYF. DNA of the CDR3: TGCAGCGTAACCCAGACAGGGGGCGCAGAGACCCAGTACTTC.

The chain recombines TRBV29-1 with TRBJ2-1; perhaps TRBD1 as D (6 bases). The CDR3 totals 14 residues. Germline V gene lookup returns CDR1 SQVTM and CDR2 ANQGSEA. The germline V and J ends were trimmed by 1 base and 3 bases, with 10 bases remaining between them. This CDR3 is CSVEGDTNYNEQFF. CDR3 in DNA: TGCAGCGTTGAAGGGGACACTAACTACAATGAGCAGTTCTTC.